The following is a T cell receptor (beta chain) sequence with its context. It lacks a known antigen. Per-base quality was not reported, and no clone a single base away is much larger than it. According to the study, the label for this sample's time point signals: baseline before first vaccination. Vaccinee samples came from UK trials COV001 and COV002, including a single-blind randomized controlled phase 2/3 trial of AZD1222 (ChAdOx1 nCoV-19) in healthy adults. For TCRbeta chain sequencing, PBMC samples were collected from trial participants at day 0 and at day 28 after the second dose. The germline V gene encodes CDR1 MNHEY and CDR2 SMNVEV (reference sequence). From its cysteine to its phenylalanine, the CDR3 spans 14 amino acids. Only the CDR3 DNA stays, 42 bases, in frame from base 1. V and J lose 7 bases and 4 bases, and a span of 16 bases separates them. This sample was taken from a study of T cell responses to AZD1222 COVID-19 vaccine (dated by TCRdb to 2020 to 2023). Broadly, across the study: AZD1222 recipients with second doses at about 4 weeks or about 12 weeks were pooled, because spike-specific TCR depth and breadth did not differ between schedules. A total of approximately 240 trial participants underwent TCR sequencing, of whom around 210 had received two doses of AZD1222 and around 25 had received two doses of the MenACWY control vaccine. Trial participants were enrolled by age into subgroups of 18-55, 56-69 and 70-plus years, and roughly 150, 30 and 60 TCR-sequenced participants, respectively, were included in these subgroups.

The full study reports these points: Most participants were white British and females outnumbered males, and the authors suggested that clonal diversity may have been underestimated. Spike-specific TCR breadth and depth rose significantly after two AZD1222 doses compared with day 0 and with MenACWY recipients. Conclusions about previously exposed vaccinees were limited because only 5 or 6 AZD1222 recipients were SARS-CoV-2 seropositive at baseline. The whole spike protein was spanned by vaccine-associated CD4 TCRs, and dominant responses were seen in regions 160-218 and 743-854. Reportedly, close to half of the unique spike-specific TCRs recognized epitopes lying outside the regions that are mutated in the B.1.351 and B.1.1.7 variants. The 56-69-year group was small, and its depth increase did not reach significance, likely because of low power. Because no day 14 peak-response samples were available, the repertoires could be characterized only after the peak T cell response.

The CDR3 regions of human TCRbeta chains were subjected to immunosequencing. On the authors' methods: Repertoire TCRs were matched against a reference library of SARS-CoV-2-specific TCRs generated with the MIRA antigen-specificity platform. Breadth was defined as the fraction of unique TCRs that were SARS-CoV-2-associated. Depth was defined as the fraction of total T cells that were SARS-CoV-2-associated. Using the MIRA data, each spike-specific TCR was assigned both to the spike region to which the TCR was reactive and to a CD4 or CD8 class. Log10-transformed breadth and depth values were compared by one-way ANOVA with Sidak's multiple comparisons tests. TCRdb limited this immuneACCESS table to in-frame rearrangements with V and J called. A share of clones is missing; checked studies link under half to unresolved V genes, and the rest is unexplained. The D gene and trimming were derived from the DNA, and the V and J assignments and clone size from that table. This sample is represented by about 130,000 clones; roughly 90% of them were singletons. The ten largest clones represent about 2% of the sample.

The TCR comes from an adult in good health. Sequenced material: peripheral blood, taken on day 0 of AZD1222 vaccination. The rearrangement joined TRBV27 to TRBJ1-1; 5 matching bases give a weak D call of TRBD1. The DNA sequence is given as TGTGCCAGCACCGGCGGCAGGGTGAGCACTGAAGCTTTCTTT. Its protein is CASTGGRVSTEAFF.